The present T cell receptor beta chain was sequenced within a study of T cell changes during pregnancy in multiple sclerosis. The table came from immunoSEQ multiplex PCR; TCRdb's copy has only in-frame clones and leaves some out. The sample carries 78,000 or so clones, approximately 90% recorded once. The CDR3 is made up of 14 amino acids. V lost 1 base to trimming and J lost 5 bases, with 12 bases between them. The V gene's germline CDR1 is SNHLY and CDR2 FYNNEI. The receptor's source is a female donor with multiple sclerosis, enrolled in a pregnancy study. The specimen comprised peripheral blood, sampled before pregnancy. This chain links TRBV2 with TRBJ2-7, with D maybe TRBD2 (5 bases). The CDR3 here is CASSEDASSDEQYF. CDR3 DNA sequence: TGTGCCAGCAGTGAAGACGCCAGTAGCGACGAGCAGTACTTC.